Listed here are 14 T cell receptor beta chains from one sample, sequenced in a study of tumor-infiltrating lymphocytes in localized non-small cell lung cancer. This table comes from immunoSEQ multiplex PCR, and its TCRdb copy is limited to in-frame clones, with some not included. The table has roughly 12,000 clones, 67% seen once; the top ten hold roughly 11%. The specimen sequenced was uninvolved lung tissue not adjacent to the tumor. All receptors come from a human donor with non-small cell lung cancer.

The rearrangement joins TRBV9 to TRBJ1-6, with D uncertain. CDR1 SGDLS and CDR2 YYNGEE come from the germline V gene. V lost 0 bases and J 5 bases, leaving 12 bases between the germline ends. The CDR3 is made up of 16 amino acids. In nucleotides, the CDR3 is TGTGCCAGCAGCGTAGAACCGGGAGGGAATAATTCACCCCTCCACTTT. Encoded protein: CASSVEPGGNNSPLHF.

The V gene is TRBV5-1, the J gene TRBJ1-6; a possible D gene is TRBD1 (5 bases). Germline CDR1 reads SGHRS; CDR2 reads YFSETQ. The CDR3 is 17 amino acids. Trimming cost V 5 bases and J 4 bases, with 19 bases left between them. The CDR3 region is CASSYLGSGVYNSPLHF. Here the CDR3 DNA reads TGCGCCAGCAGTTATCTAGGGTCGGGGGTATATAATTCACCCCTCCACTTT.

The chain links TRBV5-6 to TRBJ2-5; D ambiguous. Trimming took off 3 bases at V and 3 bases at J, with 15 bases between the two ends. Germline CDR1 and CDR2: SGHDT and YYEEEE. This CDR3 comprises 15 residues. CDR3 in amino acids: CASSSTYSGEETQYF. Written as DNA, the CDR3 is TGTGCCAGCAGCTCTACCTATTCAGGCGAAGAGACCCAGTACTTC.

In its sample, this clone was seen a few times. V and J are TRBV6-4 and TRBJ2-2; D unresolved. CDR1 and CDR2 (germline): MRHNA, SNTAGT. The CDR3 contains 13 residues. Trimming took 4 bases from V and 7 from J, leaving 10 bases between them. This CDR3 is CASSGTRNGELFF. CDR3 DNA sequence: TGTGCCAGCAGTGGGACCCGAAACGGGGAGCTGTTTTTT.

This rearrangement joins TRBV5-1 to TRBJ2-7; D gene ambiguous. Trimming removed 0 bases at V and 3 bases at J, with 16 bases between. This CDR3 comprises 16 residues. In germline, CDR1 is SGHRS, CDR2 YFSETQ. Here the CDR3 reads CASSLVPPPVVYEQYF. The CDR3 DNA reads as TGCGCCAGCAGCTTGGTTCCACCCCCAGTGGTCTACGAGCAGTACTTC.

The chain is built from TRBV12-5 and TRBJ2-3, with D hard to call. In germline, CDR1 is LGHNT, CDR2 FRNRAP. Trimming cost V 4 bases and J 1 base, with 18 bases left between them. This CDR3 has 17 amino acids. This CDR3 is CASGYPTSGWGTDTQYF. The CDR3, as DNA: TGTGCTAGTGGTTATCCAACCTCAGGCTGGGGCACAGATACGCAGTATTTT.

The chain joins TRBV15 to TRBJ1-3; D remains ambiguous. The CDR3 contains 18 residues. Germline CDR1 reads LNHNV; CDR2 reads YYDKDF (reference sequence). V lost 0 bases to trimming and J lost 2 bases, with 17 bases between them. CDR3 in amino acids: CATSRDPPAQFAGNTIYF. The CDR3, as DNA: TGTGCCACCAGCAGAGATCCCCCTGCGCAATTCGCTGGAAACACCATATATTTT.

The chain is built from TRBV29-1 and TRBJ2-5; D gene unclear. The CDR3 length is 14 residues. V was clipped by 4 bases and J by 6 bases, with 18 bases between them. The germline V gene encodes CDR1 SQVTM and CDR2 ANQGSEA. CDR3 region: CSVVGRGFTKTQYF. The CDR3 nucleotides are TGCAGCGTTGTCGGGCGAGGATTTACAAAGACCCAGTACTTC.

The rearrangement uses TRBV30 and TRBJ1-1; D may be TRBD1 (6 bases). V was pared by 1 base and J by 6 bases, with 15 bases between. The CDR3 length is 14 residues. CDR1 is GTSNPN, CDR2 SVGIG, per germline (reference sequence). This chain's CDR3 is CAWSGERRGAEAFF. CDR3 coding DNA: TGTGCCTGGAGTGGCGAGAGAAGGGGGGCTGAAGCTTTCTTT.

This sequence joins TRBV28 and TRBJ2-3; a weak D match, TRBD2 (6 bases). Trimming shortened V by 7 bases and J by 5 bases, and 22 bases separated the two germline ends. The CDR3 consists of 16 residues. Germline CDR1 MDHEN, CDR2 SYDVKM. The CDR3 nucleotides read TGTGCCAGCACGTCGTGGCGGGGAGTAGAGGGAGATACGCAGTATTTT. This encodes CASTSWRGVEGDTQYF.

By frequency in the sample, this clone is medium-sized. V usage is TRBV27 and J usage is TRBJ2-5, with D perhaps assigned TRBD1 or TRBD2 (5 bases each). The CDR3 covers 15 residues. Germline CDR1 reads MNHEY; CDR2 reads SMNVEV (reference sequence). V gave up 5 bases and J gave up 1 base, with 14 bases separating them. The CDR3 sequence is CASSPREGVQETQYF. The DNA of the CDR3 is TGTGCCAGCAGTCCCCGGGAAGGGGTCCAAGAGACCCAGTACTTC.

The V call is TRBV5-1, the J call TRBJ2-1; weak D call: TRBD1 (5 bases). Germline V gene lookup returns CDR1 SGHRS and CDR2 YFSETQ. The CDR3 spans 14 residues. Trimming removed 3 bases at V and 2 bases at J, with 9 bases between. The CDR3 reads CASSSDSTYNEQFF. CDR3 bases: TGCGCCAGCAGCTCCGACAGTACCTACAATGAGCAGTTCTTC. The whole variable domain, filled in from reference TRBV5-1 and TRBJ2-1, reads KAGVTQTPRYLIKTRGQQVTLSCSPISGHRSVSWYQQTPGQGLQFLFEYFSETQRNKGNFPGRFSGRQFSNSRSEMNVSTLELGDSALYLCASSSDSTYNEQFFGPGTRLTVL.

The chain has TRBV6-4 and TRBJ2-7, with 9 bases aligning to TRBD2. In germline, CDR1 is MRHNA, CDR2 SNTAGT. The length of the CDR3 is 17 residues. V shed 0 bases, J shed 0 bases, and the junction held 6 bases outside the gene matches. In DNA form, the CDR3 reads TGTGCCAGCAGTGACTCAACTAGCGGGCGGCGCTCCTACGAGCAGTACTTC. Protein product: CASSDSTSGRRSYEQYF.

The chain couples TRBV4-1 to TRBJ2-7; D is perhaps TRBD1 or TRBD2 (5 bases each). The CDR3 loop spans 16 amino acids. Germline CDR1 is MGHRA and CDR2 is YSYEKL. Trimming cost V 0 bases and J 2 bases, with 14 bases left between them. The CDR3 coding sequence is TGCGCCAGCAGCCAAGACTTCCCGGGACCCACCTACGAGCAGTACTTC. It specifies CASSQDFPGPTYEQYF.